The 9 T cell receptor beta chains reported below all come from one sample, sequenced in a study of blood T cell repertoires in COVID-19. Some clones are missing from TCRdb's copy, which holds only in-frame ones; the method was immunoSEQ multiplex PCR. The sample holds 55,000 to 80,000 clones, around 87% seen once. Sequenced input: peripheral blood. The receptors shown here come from a man aged 70-80 years with acute or convalescent COVID-19.

This chain connects TRBV11-2 to TRBJ2-3; TRBD2 agrees at 7 bases. CDR3 length: 18 residues. V was clipped by 1 base and J by 6 bases; unmatched bases: 16. Germline V gene data show CDR1 as SGHAT and CDR2 as FQNNGV. The CDR3: CASSLVGSSGSWGDTQYF. In nucleotides, the CDR3 is TGTGCCAGCAGCTTAGTAGGGTCTAGCGGCTCTTGGGGGGATACGCAGTATTTT.

V and J are TRBV6-5 and TRBJ2-5, with TRBD1 as a possible D gene (8 bases). The CDR3 sequence is 15 residues long. V lost 8 bases, J lost 0 bases, and 16 bases lay in between. Germline CDR1 and CDR2: MNHEY and SVGAGI. The CDR3 protein is CASRTGGGYQETQYF. The DNA of the CDR3 is TGTGCCAGCCGCACAGGGGGGGGATACCAAGAGACCCAGTACTTC.

The chain links TRBV29-1 to TRBJ2-2; D possibly corresponds to TRBD2 (6 bases). Germline CDR1 reads SQVTM; CDR2 reads ANQGSEA. CDR3 length equals 13 residues. V lost 6 bases and J 5 bases, leaving 13 bases between the germline ends. The DNA of the CDR3 is TGCAGCGTGAATGAAGGGACTACCGGGGAGCTGTTTTTT. Amino acids: CSVNEGTTGELFF.

The chain couples TRBV5-1 to TRBJ1-1, with D unclear. Germline V gene lookup returns CDR1 SGHRS and CDR2 YFSETQ. Trimming took 0 bases from V and 0 from J, leaving 9 bases between them. This CDR3 contains 15 residues. The CDR3 sequence: CASSLAAGLNTEAFF. The DNA of the CDR3 is TGCGCCAGCAGCTTGGCCGCGGGATTGAACACTGAAGCTTTCTTT.

The rearrangement uses TRBV27 and TRBJ1-2; the D gene is possibly TRBD1 (5 bases). The length of the CDR3 is 15 residues. The germline V gene has CDR1 MNHEY and CDR2 SMNVEV (reference sequence). Trimming removed 0 bases from V and 4 bases from J, with 12 bases in between. The CDR3: CASSLSSREGYGYTF. As DNA, the CDR3 is TGTGCCAGCAGTTTATCGAGCAGGGAGGGCTATGGCTACACCTTC.

This sequence joins TRBV2 and TRBJ2-3; 11 nucleotides line up with TRBD2. V shed 4 bases and J 1 base; nucleotides not matched to a gene: 7. Germline V gene lookup returns CDR1 SNHLY and CDR2 FYNNEI. The CDR3 length is 17 residues. In DNA form, the CDR3 reads TGTGCCAGCAGTGGGCTAGCGGGGGGTACACGCACAGATACGCAGTATTTT. Protein sequence: CASSGLAGGTRTDTQYF. The full variable domain, its missing parts supplied by reference TRBV2 and TRBJ2-3, is EPEVTQTPSHQVTQMGQEVILRCVPISNHLYFYWYRQILGQKVEFLVSFYNNEISEKSEIFDDQFSVERPDGSNFTLKIRSTKLEDSAMYFCASSGLAGGTRTDTQYFGPGTRLTVL.

J is TRBJ2-3 and V is TRBV11-1, with 9 bases that match TRBD2. With 0 bases clipped from V and 4 bases from J, the junction kept 5 bases outside the gene matches. The germline gives CDR1 SGHAT, CDR2 FQDESV (reference sequence). The CDR3 spans 16 residues. The CDR3 protein is CASSLALGLAADTQYF. In nucleotides, the CDR3 is TGTGCCAGCAGCTTAGCGCTGGGACTAGCAGCAGATACGCAGTATTTT.

The rearrangement links TRBV7-6 to TRBJ2-6; 9 positions match TRBD2. Germline-derived CDR1 and CDR2 are SGHVS and FNYEAQ. The CDR3 consists of 19 residues. Trimming cost V 5 bases and J 1 base; bases outside gene matches: 12. CDR3 loop: CASSPYGLAGISGANVLTF. The CDR3 coding sequence is TGTGCCAGCAGCCCATACGGTCTAGCGGGGATATCTGGGGCCAACGTCCTGACTTTC.

This sequence joins TRBV3-1 (or the pseudogene TRBV3-2) and TRBJ2-2; TRBD2 is a possible D gene (6 bases). Deletions cut 2 bases from V and 6 bases from J, with 13 bases between. The CDR3 length is 15 residues. The germline V gene has CDR1 LGHDT and CDR2 YNNKEL (reference sequence). The CDR3 here is CASSQSPGGAGELFF. The CDR3 DNA reads TGTGCCAGCAGCCAATCACCTGGCGGGGCCGGGGAGCTGTTTTTT.